Listed below are T cell receptor beta chains from one sample, sequenced in a study of blood T cell repertoires in COVID-19. TCRdb keeps only in-frame clones here, not all; method: immunoSEQ multiplex PCR. The data hold around 200,000 clones, with about 84% observed a single time. The sequencing sample was made of peripheral blood. The receptors stem from a human donor in a cohort sampled during active COVID-19. CDR3s include the opening cysteine and the closing phenylalanine or tryptophan. Each record gives: J gene, clone size, V gene, D gene, CDR3 protein, CDR3 DNA. A D gene is named only where the DNA matches it firmly. The size of a clone is reported for some rows only, either as once, few or many, or as a class for expanded clones.

J: TRBJ2-2
size: once
V: TRBV3-1/TRBV3-2
D: .
CDR3: CASSQVRGSATGELFF
DNA: TGTGCCAGCAGCCAAGTGAGGGGGTCTGCCACCGGGGAGCTGTTTTTT

J: TRBJ2-1
size: .
V: TRBV27
D: TRBD1
CDR3: CASTTADRGRRDEQFF
DNA: TGTGCCAGCACTACCGCGGACAGGGGGCGGCGGGATGAGCAGTTCTTC

J: TRBJ1-6
size: .
V: TRBV2
D: .
CDR3: CASNAGGGDSPLHF
DNA: TGTGCCAGCAATGCTGGGGGAGGGGATTCACCCCTCCACTTT

J: TRBJ2-1
size: .
V: TRBV27
D: TRBD2
CDR3: CASRTSGGQYNEQFF
DNA: TGTGCCAGCAGGACTAGCGGGGGCCAATACAATGAGCAGTTCTTC

J: TRBJ1-2
size: .
V: TRBV27
D: .
CDR3: CASSTGKDYGYTF
DNA: TGTGCCAGCAGTACGGGGAAAGACTATGGCTACACCTTC

J: TRBJ1-6
size: .
V: TRBV19
D: .
CDR3: CASSMEQFYSTLHF
DNA: TGTGCCAGTAGTATGGAACAGTTTTATTCTACCCTCCACTTT

J: TRBJ2-7
size: .
V: TRBV4-1
D: TRBD1
CDR3: CASSHLGQGRPSF
DNA: TGCGCCAGCAGCCATCTCGGACAGGGACGCCCAAGTTTC

J: TRBJ2-7
size: .
V: TRBV10-3
D: .
CDR3: CAISVSGTEQYF
DNA: TGTGCCATCAGTGTCTCCGGGACAGAGCAGTACTTC

J: TRBJ2-3
size: few
V: TRBV4-1
D: .
CDR3: CASSQLDLLVYDTQYF
DNA: TGCGCCAGCAGCCAGTTAGACTTACTTGTATACGATACGCAGTATTTT

J: TRBJ1-2
size: .
V: TRBV6-5
D: .
CDR3: CATWLTVANYGYTF
DNA: TGTGCCACCTGGTTGACAGTCGCTAACTATGGCTACACCTTC

J: TRBJ2-2
size: few
V: TRBV3-1/TRBV3-2
D: .
CDR3: CASSQVEGELFF
DNA: TGTGCCAGCAGCCAAGTCGAGGGGGAGCTGTTTTTT

J: TRBJ2-1
size: .
V: TRBV2
D: .
CDR3: CASSRGSDYNEQFF
DNA: TGTGCCAGCAGCCGGGGTTCCGACTACAATGAGCAGTTCTTC

J: TRBJ2-7
size: .
V: TRBV6-5
D: .
CDR3: CASSYSSGQRFYEQYF
DNA: TGTGCCAGCAGTTACTCGTCCGGACAGAGATTCTACGAGCAGTACTTC

J: TRBJ1-1
size: .
V: TRBV5-1
D: TRBD1
CDR3: CASSWTGGEAFF
DNA: TGCGCCAGCAGCTGGACAGGCGGGGAAGCTTTCTTT

J: TRBJ2-7
size: .
V: TRBV14
D: .
CDR3: CASSLRDTTYEQYF
DNA: TGTGCCAGCAGCCTCCGGGACACGACCTACGAGCAGTACTTC

J: TRBJ1-5
size: .
V: TRBV10-3
D: .
CDR3: CAISDQTGEGQPQHF
DNA: TGTGCCATCAGTGACCAGACCGGGGAGGGACAGCCCCAGCATTTT

J: TRBJ1-4
size: .
V: TRBV6-1
D: .
CDR3: CASSEWGGNEKLFF
DNA: TGTGCCAGCAGTGAATGGGGGGGGAATGAAAAACTGTTTTTT

J: TRBJ1-5
size: .
V: TRBV9
D: TRBD1
CDR3: CASSTTGGNQPQHF
DNA: TGTGCCAGCAGCACCACAGGGGGGAATCAGCCCCAGCATTTT

J: TRBJ1-2
size: .
V: TRBV30
D: .
CDR3: CAWSERIYGYTF
DNA: TGTGCCTGGAGTGAGCGAATCTATGGCTACACCTTC

J: TRBJ2-7
size: .
V: TRBV6-5
D: .
CDR3: CASREGGLNYEQYF
DNA: TGTGCCAGCAGGGAGGGAGGTCTCAACTACGAGCAGTACTTC

J: TRBJ1-2
size: .
V: TRBV4-1
D: .
CDR3: CASSPRDLNYGYTF
DNA: TGCGCCAGCAGCCCCCGGGATCTTAACTATGGCTACACCTTC

J: TRBJ1-6
size: few
V: TRBV5-4
D: .
CDR3: CASSLESEPLHF
DNA: TGTGCCAGCAGCCTAGAGTCGGAGCCCCTCCACTTT

J: TRBJ2-5
size: .
V: TRBV7-9
D: .
CDR3: CASSLLSGHTQETQYF
DNA: TGTGCCAGCAGCTTATTGTCGGGACACACCCAAGAGACCCAGTACTTC

J: TRBJ2-7
size: once
V: TRBV5-1
D: TRBD2
CDR3: CASSYQRGGSYEQYF
DNA: TGCGCCAGCAGCTACCAGCGGGGGGGATCGTACGAGCAGTACTTC

J: TRBJ1-1
size: .
V: TRBV5-1
D: TRBD1
CDR3: CASSLVGPDRGKAFF
DNA: TGCGCCAGCAGCTTGGTCGGACCGGACAGGGGAAAAGCTTTCTTT

J: TRBJ1-5
size: few
V: TRBV15
D: .
CDR3: CATSRGPRGYGNQPQHF
DNA: TGTGCCACCAGCAGAGGACCAAGGGGCTATGGCAATCAGCCCCAGCATTTT